A single sample is the source of the 28 T cell receptor beta chains below, sequenced in a study of T cells in localized non-small cell lung cancer. Some clones are missing from TCRdb's copy, which holds only in-frame ones; the method was immunoSEQ multiplex PCR. The sample shows about 78,000 clones, roughly 86% of them seen only once. Specimen: peripheral blood, collected before any cancer treatment. The source of these receptors is a man between 40 and 70 years old with stage I lung adenocarcinoma.

The chain combines TRBV4-1 with TRBJ2-7; TRBD1 matches at 10 bases. After removal of 3 bases from V and 7 bases from J, the junction contained 9 bases not matched to a gene. The germline V gene has CDR1 MGHRA and CDR2 YSYEKL. This CDR3 contains 15 residues. The CDR3 is CASSQFGTGDGEQYF. CDR3 bases: TGCGCCAGCAGCCAGTTTGGGACAGGGGACGGTGAGCAGTACTTC.

The CDR3 sequence: CAWSVQEKLFF. DNA for the CDR3: TGTGCCTGGAGTGTACAAGAAAAACTGTTTTTT. The V call is TRBV30, the J call TRBJ1-4; no clear D gene. The CDR3 covers 11 residues. Germline values: CDR1 GTSNPN, CDR2 SVGIG (reference sequence). V lost 0 bases to trimming and J lost 8 bases, with 4 bases between them.

The rearrangement links TRBV6-5 to TRBJ1-6; TRBD1 aligns across 8 bases. This CDR3 has 13 residues. CDR1 is MNHEY and CDR2 is SVGAGI in the germline V gene. The V and J ends lost 6 bases and 9 bases, in that order; junction bases with no gene match: 4. The chain's CDR3 is CASRTGTGSPLHF. The CDR3 DNA reads TGTGCCAGCAGAACCGGGACAGGTTCACCCCTCCACTTT.

V usage is TRBV19 and J usage is TRBJ2-2; no firm D call. CDR3 length: 14 residues. V dropped 5 bases and J dropped 5 bases, with 12 bases sitting between them. Germline CDR1 LNHDA, CDR2 SQIVND (reference sequence). CDR3 coding DNA: TGTGCCAGTAGTGTCCAGACTGGGACCGGGGAGCTGTTTTTT. This encodes CASSVQTGTGELFF.

V usage is TRBV20-1 and J usage is TRBJ2-5; no clear D. Trimming took off 1 base at V and 4 bases at J, with 4 bases between the two ends. Germline values: CDR1 DFQATT, CDR2 SNEGSKA (reference sequence). CDR3 size: 11 residues. The CDR3 reads CSARAGETQYF. The DNA for the CDR3 is TGCAGTGCTAGAGCAGGAGAGACCCAGTACTTC.

In regard to this clone: An end of the junction differs from the germline gene, which may be a read error. The chain carries TRBV7-2 and TRBJ1-4, with 9 bases that match TRBD1. The germline gives CDR1 SGHTA, CDR2 FQGNSA. The CDR3 consists of 13 residues. The CDR3 is CASSLAGQGGTVF. DNA of the CDR3: TGTGCCAGCAGCTTAGCGGGACAGGGAGGTACTGTTTTT.

The rearrangement joins TRBV18 to TRBJ2-5, with no clear D. The CDR3 loop spans 11 amino acids. Trimming removed 6 bases at V and 2 bases at J, with 4 bases between. Germline V gene sequence: CDR1 KGHSH, CDR2 LQKENI. CDR3 sequence: CASSSQETQYF. DNA of the CDR3: TGTGCCAGCTCCTCACAAGAGACCCAGTACTTC.

This CDR3 is CASSFEPNTGELFF. The DNA for the CDR3 is TGTGCCAGCAGCTTCGAGCCGAACACCGGGGAGCTGTTTTTT. The chain employs TRBV7-3 and TRBJ2-2; D gene ambiguous. Trimming took off 3 bases at V and 0 bases at J, with 5 bases between the two ends. Per the germline V gene, CDR1 is SGHTA and CDR2 is FQGTGA. The CDR3 has 14 amino acids.

The chain is built from TRBV6-1 and TRBJ1-1; 8 bases are a match to TRBD1. With 8 bases clipped from V and 6 bases from J, the junction kept 14 bases outside the gene matches. The CDR3 is 15 residues long. Germline V gives CDR1 MNHNS, CDR2 SASEGT. The CDR3 DNA follows: TGTGCCAGCCCCCCGAAGGACAGGGAGTTATCTGAAGCTTTCTTT. Amino acid sequence: CASPPKDRELSEAFF.

There are a few counts of this clone. The rearrangement uses TRBV7-9 and TRBJ2-3; D is possibly TRBD1 (6 bases). Germline CDR1 and CDR2: SEHNR and FQNEAQ (reference sequence). This CDR3 contains 16 residues. V lost 5 bases and J lost 0, with 15 bases in between. The CDR3 spells CASSQGLIGSTDTQYF. The CDR3 coding sequence is TGTGCCAGCAGCCAGGGGCTAATTGGGAGCACAGATACGCAGTATTTT.

The DNA for the CDR3 is TGCGCCAGCAGGCCGGTAGACACCGGGGAGCTGTTTTTT. Translating it yields CASRPVDTGELFF. V is TRBV5-1 and J is TRBJ2-2; D gene ambiguous. Germline CDR1 SGHRS, CDR2 YFSETQ. Trimming left V 5 bases short and J 3 bases short, with 8 bases between. The length of the CDR3 is 13 residues.

This clone was counted between two and nine times. The sample holds other DNA sequences that translate to the same CDR3. The chain employs TRBV11-2 and TRBJ1-2; tentative D call: TRBD1 (5 bases). The germline V and J ends were trimmed by 1 base and 2 bases, with 8 bases remaining between them. Germline V gene lookup returns CDR1 SGHAT and CDR2 FQNNGV. The CDR3 covers 14 residues. The CDR3 nucleotides are TGTGCCAGCAGCTTAGTTGACAGAAACTATGGCTACACCTTC. Amino acids: CASSLVDRNYGYTF.

V gene TRBV29-1 combines with J gene TRBJ2-3; the match to TRBD1 covers 9 bases. The CDR3 runs 15 residues. CDR1 is SQVTM and CDR2 is ANQGSEA in the germline V gene. The V and J ends lost 7 bases and 3 bases, in that order; junction bases with no gene match: 11. CDR3 in DNA: TGCAGCGGGGGAACAGGGGGCGTCCGAACAGATACGCAGTATTTT. Translation: CSGGTGGVRTDTQYF.

Here the CDR3 DNA reads TGTGCCTGGAGTAAAATGAAGGGGGTCTACTACGAGCAGTACTTC. It yields the protein CAWSKMKGVYYEQYF. This chain links TRBV30 with TRBJ2-7; the D gene is possibly TRBD1 (6 bases). CDR3 length equals 15 residues. Per the germline V gene, CDR1 is GTSNPN and CDR2 is SVGIG (reference sequence). With 2 bases removed from V and 3 bases from J, the gap between germline ends came to 17 bases. The full variable domain, completed using reference TRBV30 and TRBJ2-7, is SQTIHQWPATLVQPVGSPLSLECTVEGTSNPNLYWYRQAAGRGLQLLFYSVGIGQISSEVPQNLSASRPQDRQFILSSKKLLLSDSGFYLCAWSKMKGVYYEQYFGPGTRLTVT.

The V and J genes are TRBV4-3 and TRBJ1-4; weak D call: TRBD1 (6 bases). Germline CDR1 reads LGHNA; CDR2 reads YSLEER. Trimming took 5 bases from V and 7 from J, leaving 17 bases between them. The CDR3 length is 15 residues. CDR3 sequence reads: CASSYIQGGSEKLFF. The CDR3 DNA follows: TGCGCCAGCAGCTACATACAGGGTGGGAGTGAAAAACTGTTTTTT.

The sample holds a few counts of this clone. The chain recombines TRBV7-9 with TRBJ2-1, with D perhaps being TRBD1 or TRBD2 (6 bases each). The germline V gene has CDR1 SEHNR and CDR2 FQNEAQ (reference sequence). The CDR3 totals 15 residues. V was pared by 1 base and J by 2 bases, with 9 bases between. The CDR3 DNA follows: TGTGCCAGCAGCTTAGAGGGGGGCACCTACAATGAGCAGTTCTTC. Its translation is CASSLEGGTYNEQFF.

J is TRBJ2-7 and V is TRBV30; 8 bases map to TRBD2. Germline values: CDR1 GTSNPN, CDR2 SVGIG (reference sequence). J was trimmed by 0 bases and V by 2 bases; bases with no gene match: 6. This CDR3 contains 15 residues. The CDR3 sequence: CAWSKGGGSSYEQYF. The CDR3, as DNA: TGTGCCTGGAGTAAGGGCGGGGGGAGCTCCTACGAGCAGTACTTC. Full variable domain (outside the CDR3, taken from reference TRBV30 and TRBJ2-7): SQTIHQWPATLVQPVGSPLSLECTVEGTSNPNLYWYRQAAGRGLQLLFYSVGIGQISSEVPQNLSASRPQDRQFILSSKKLLLSDSGFYLCAWSKGGGSSYEQYFGPGTRLTVT.

The chain has TRBV7-9 and TRBJ1-2; D ambiguous. This CDR3 spans 12 amino acids. The V and J ends lost 5 bases and 3 bases respectively, with 7 bases between them. Germline V gene sequence: CDR1 SEHNR, CDR2 FQNEAQ (reference sequence). This CDR3 is CASSPDYYGYTF. CDR3 nucleotide sequence: TGTGCCAGCAGCCCCGATTACTATGGCTACACCTTC.

The chain is built from TRBV28 and TRBJ2-7, with a possible D match to TRBD2 (6 bases). V gave up 8 bases and J gave up 2 bases, with 16 bases separating them. Germline values: CDR1 MDHEN, CDR2 SYDVKM. This CDR3 contains 14 residues. The CDR3 sequence is CASLGTQRAYEQYF. The CDR3 DNA is TGTGCCAGCCTTGGGACCCAGCGGGCCTACGAGCAGTACTTC.

The chain links TRBV6-5 to TRBJ2-5; D may be TRBD2 (6 bases). The CDR3 is made up of 13 amino acids. Germline V gives CDR1 MNHEY, CDR2 SVGAGI. V lost 2 bases, J lost 3 bases, and 7 bases lay in between. The CDR3 region is CASSYRLEETQYF. CDR3 sequence (DNA): TGTGCCAGCAGTTACCGACTAGAAGAGACCCAGTACTTC.

V is TRBV4-2 and J is TRBJ2-1, with TRBD2 identical over 9 bases. V lost 7 bases, J lost 8 bases, and 18 bases stayed unmatched. Germline lookup yields CDR1 LGHNA and CDR2 YNFKEQ. CDR3 length: 17 residues. CDR3: CASKLSAGGKVKDEQFF. CDR3 DNA sequence: TGTGCCAGCAAACTGTCAGCGGGAGGTAAGGTTAAAGATGAGCAGTTCTTC.

J is TRBJ1-2 and V is TRBV5-6; 11 bases align to TRBD1. From germline, CDR1 is SGHDT and CDR2 YYEEEE. With 2 bases clipped from V and 8 bases from J, the junction kept 8 bases outside the gene matches. The CDR3 totals 15 residues. CDR3 loop: CASSFAGTGGTGYTF. The CDR3 bases are TGTGCCAGCAGCTTTGCCGGGACAGGGGGGACCGGCTACACCTTC.

The rearrangement uses TRBV6-5 and TRBJ1-2; perhaps TRBD1 as D (6 bases). Trimming cost V 7 bases and J 0 bases, with 15 bases left between them. Germline V gene data show CDR1 as MNHEY and CDR2 as SVGAGI. The CDR3 sequence is 15 residues long. This chain's CDR3 is CASTQGSRANYGYTF. CDR3 DNA sequence: TGTGCCAGCACTCAGGGGTCCAGAGCTAACTATGGCTACACCTTC.

The rearrangement joins TRBV29-1 to TRBJ2-1; 7 bases map to TRBD2. Germline assignment: CDR1 SQVTM and CDR2 ANQGSEA. V lost 3 bases and J lost 8; bases outside the gene matches: 16. The length of the CDR3 is 16 residues. CDR3 region: CSVDIGRPQRGDEQFF. The CDR3 DNA sequence: TGCAGCGTTGATATTGGGCGTCCCCAGCGGGGCGATGAGCAGTTCTTC.

This sequence joins TRBV6-1 and TRBJ2-3, with 9 bases identical to TRBD2. Germline assignment: CDR1 MNHNS and CDR2 SASEGT. The CDR3 has 15 residues. Germline trimming cut 7 bases from V and 1 base from J; bases unmatched to any gene: 6. The CDR3 DNA follows: TGTGCCAGCACAGGGGTAGCGGGGGGCACAGATACGCAGTATTTT. It translates to CASTGVAGGTDTQYF.

A single count supports this clone. This chain links TRBV19 with TRBJ2-5; TRBD1 might be the D (6 bases). The CDR3 contains 15 residues. The V end was cut by 3 bases, the J end by 1 base, with 12 bases between. CDR1 and CDR2 (germline): LNHDA, SQIVND (reference sequence). The CDR3 sequence is CASSMGHSGQETQYF. The CDR3 region has the DNA TGTGCCAGTAGTATGGGACACAGCGGCCAAGAGACCCAGTACTTC.

This chain joins TRBV7-3 and TRBJ1-2; 11 bases are a match to TRBD1. CDR3 length: 14 residues. Germline assignment: CDR1 SGHTA and CDR2 FQGTGA. V lost 5 bases to trimming and J lost 7 bases; unmatched junction nucleotides: 6. The CDR3 reads CASSPDRGRVGYTF. The CDR3 region has the DNA TGTGCCAGCAGCCCGGACAGGGGGCGGGTTGGCTACACCTTC. The variable domain in full, completed from reference TRBV7-3 and TRBJ1-2, reads GAGVSQTPSNKVTEKGKYVELRCDPISGHTALYWYRQSLGQGPEFLIYFQGTGAADDSGLPNDRFFAVRPEGSVSTLKIQRTERGDSAVYLCASSPDRGRVGYTFGSGTRLTVV.

The chain combines TRBV27 with TRBJ1-2, with 7 positions matching TRBD1. This CDR3 spans 17 amino acids. Per the germline V gene, CDR1 is MNHEY and CDR2 is SMNVEV (reference sequence). Trimming took 0 bases from V and 2 from J; bases not matched to a gene: 9. CDR3 region: CASSLSRGGRLNYGYTF. As DNA, the CDR3 is TGTGCCAGCAGTTTATCCAGGGGGGGCAGGTTAAACTATGGCTACACCTTC.